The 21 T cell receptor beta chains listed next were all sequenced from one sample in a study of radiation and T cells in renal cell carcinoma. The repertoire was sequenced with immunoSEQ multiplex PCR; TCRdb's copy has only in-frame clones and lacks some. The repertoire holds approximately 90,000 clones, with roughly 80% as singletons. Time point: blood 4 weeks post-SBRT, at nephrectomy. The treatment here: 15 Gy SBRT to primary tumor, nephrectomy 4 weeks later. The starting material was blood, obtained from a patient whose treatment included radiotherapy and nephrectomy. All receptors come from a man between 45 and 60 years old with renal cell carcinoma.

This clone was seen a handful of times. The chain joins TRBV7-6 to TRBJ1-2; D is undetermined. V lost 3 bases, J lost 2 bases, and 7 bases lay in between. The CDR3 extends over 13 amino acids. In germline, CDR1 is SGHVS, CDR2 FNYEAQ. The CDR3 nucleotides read TGTGCCAGCAGCTTCCGGAGAAACTATGGCTACACCTTC. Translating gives CASSFRRNYGYTF. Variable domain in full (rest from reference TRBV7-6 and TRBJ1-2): GAGVSQSPRYKVTKRGQDVALRCDPISGHVSLYWYRQALGQGPEFLTYFNYEAQQDKSGLPNDRFSAERPEGSISTLTIQRTEQRDSAMYRCASSFRRNYGYTFGSGTRLTVV.

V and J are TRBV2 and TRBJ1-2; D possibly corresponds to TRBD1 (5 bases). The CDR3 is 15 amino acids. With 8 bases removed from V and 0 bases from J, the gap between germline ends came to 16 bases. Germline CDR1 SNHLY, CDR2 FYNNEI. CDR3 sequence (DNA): TGTGCCAGCTCGACTTGGGGGGAATCTAACTATGGCTACACCTTC. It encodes CASSTWGESNYGYTF.

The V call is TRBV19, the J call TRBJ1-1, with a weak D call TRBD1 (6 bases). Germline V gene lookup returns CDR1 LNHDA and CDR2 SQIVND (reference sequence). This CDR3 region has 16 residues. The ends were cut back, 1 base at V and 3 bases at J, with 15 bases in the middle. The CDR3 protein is CASSIGTGMSDTEAFF. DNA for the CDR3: TGTGCCAGTAGTATAGGCACAGGGATGTCGGACACTGAAGCTTTCTTT. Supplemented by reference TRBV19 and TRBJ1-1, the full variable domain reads DGGITQSPKYLFRKEGQNVTLSCEQNLNHDAMYWYRQDPGQGLRLIYYSQIVNDFQKGDIAEGYSVSREKKESFPLTVTSAQKNPTAFYLCASSIGTGMSDTEAFFGQGTRLTVV.

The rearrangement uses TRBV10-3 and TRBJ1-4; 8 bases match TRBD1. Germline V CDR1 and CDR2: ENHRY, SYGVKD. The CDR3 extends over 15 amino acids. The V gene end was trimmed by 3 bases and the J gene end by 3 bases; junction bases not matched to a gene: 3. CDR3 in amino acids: CAISDRGQANEKLFF. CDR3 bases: TGTGCCATCAGTGATAGGGGACAGGCTAATGAAAAACTGTTTTTT.

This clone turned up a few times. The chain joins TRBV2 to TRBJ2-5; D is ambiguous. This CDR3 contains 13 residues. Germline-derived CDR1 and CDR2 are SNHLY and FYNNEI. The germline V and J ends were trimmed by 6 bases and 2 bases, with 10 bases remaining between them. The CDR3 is CASRGDSQETQYF. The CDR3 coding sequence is TGTGCCAGCAGGGGTGATAGTCAAGAGACCCAGTACTTC.

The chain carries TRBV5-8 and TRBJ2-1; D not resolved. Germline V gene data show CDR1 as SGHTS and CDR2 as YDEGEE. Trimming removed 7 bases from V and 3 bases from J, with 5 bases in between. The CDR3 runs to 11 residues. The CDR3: CASPSYNEQFF. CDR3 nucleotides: TGTGCCAGCCCGAGCTACAATGAGCAGTTCTTC.

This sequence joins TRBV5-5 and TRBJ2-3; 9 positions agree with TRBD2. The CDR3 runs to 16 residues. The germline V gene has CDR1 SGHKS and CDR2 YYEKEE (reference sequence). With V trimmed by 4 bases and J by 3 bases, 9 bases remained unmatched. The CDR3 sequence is CASSAGTSRYTDTQYF. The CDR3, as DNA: TGTGCCAGCAGCGCAGGGACTAGCAGATATACAGATACGCAGTATTTT.

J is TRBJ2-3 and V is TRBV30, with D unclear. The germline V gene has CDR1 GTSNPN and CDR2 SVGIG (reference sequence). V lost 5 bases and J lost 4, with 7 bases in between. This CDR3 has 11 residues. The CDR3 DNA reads TGTGCCTGGGGAGTTTCAGATACGCAGTATTTT. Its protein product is CAWGVSDTQYF.

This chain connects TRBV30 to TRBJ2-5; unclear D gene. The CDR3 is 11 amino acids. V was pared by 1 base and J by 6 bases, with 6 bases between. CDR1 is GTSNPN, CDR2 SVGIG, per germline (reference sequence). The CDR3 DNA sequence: TGTGCCTGGAGTGCCCCACAGACCCAGTACTTC. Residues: CAWSAPQTQYF.

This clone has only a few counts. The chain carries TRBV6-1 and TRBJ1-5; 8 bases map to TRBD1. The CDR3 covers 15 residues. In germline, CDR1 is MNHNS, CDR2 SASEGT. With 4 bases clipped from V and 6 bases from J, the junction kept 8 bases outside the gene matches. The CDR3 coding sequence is TGTGCCAGCAGTGCTACAGGGGGAGGCGGTCAGCCCCAGCATTTT. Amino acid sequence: CASSATGGGGQPQHF.

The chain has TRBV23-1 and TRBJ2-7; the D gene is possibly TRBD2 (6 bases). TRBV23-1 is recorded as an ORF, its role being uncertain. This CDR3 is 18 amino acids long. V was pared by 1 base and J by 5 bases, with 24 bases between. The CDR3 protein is CASSQLEIAGPPRHEQYF. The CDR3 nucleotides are TGCGCCAGCAGTCAATTAGAGATTGCGGGGCCCCCGAGACACGAGCAGTACTTC.

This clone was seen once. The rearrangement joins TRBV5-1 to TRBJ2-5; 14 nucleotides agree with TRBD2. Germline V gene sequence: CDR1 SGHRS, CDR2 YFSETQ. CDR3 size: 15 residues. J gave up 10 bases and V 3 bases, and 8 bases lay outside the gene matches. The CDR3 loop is CASSSGTSGGAHQYF. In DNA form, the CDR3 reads TGCGCCAGCAGCTCCGGGACTAGCGGGGGCGCACACCAGTACTTC. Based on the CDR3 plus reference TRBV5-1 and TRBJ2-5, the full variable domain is KAGVTQTPRYLIKTRGQQVTLSCSPISGHRSVSWYQQTPGQGLQFLFEYFSETQRNKGNFPGRFSGRQFSNSRSEMNVSTLELGDSALYLCASSSGTSGGAHQYFGPGTRLLVL.

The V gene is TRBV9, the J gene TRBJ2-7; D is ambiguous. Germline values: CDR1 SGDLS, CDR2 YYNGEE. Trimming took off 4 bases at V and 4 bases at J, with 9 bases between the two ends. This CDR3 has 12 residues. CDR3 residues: CASSPTGYEQYF. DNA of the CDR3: TGTGCCAGCAGCCCTACCGGTTACGAGCAGTACTTC.

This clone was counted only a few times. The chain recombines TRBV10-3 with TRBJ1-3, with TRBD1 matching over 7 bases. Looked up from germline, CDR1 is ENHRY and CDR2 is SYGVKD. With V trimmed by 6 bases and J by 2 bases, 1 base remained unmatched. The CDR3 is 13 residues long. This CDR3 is CAIRGTAGNTIYF. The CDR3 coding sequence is TGTGCCATCAGGGGGACAGCTGGAAACACCATATATTTT.

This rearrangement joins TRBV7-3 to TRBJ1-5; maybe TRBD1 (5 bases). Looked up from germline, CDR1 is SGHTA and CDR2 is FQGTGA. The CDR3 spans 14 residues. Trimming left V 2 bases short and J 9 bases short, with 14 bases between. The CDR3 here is CASSLDGGSGPQHF. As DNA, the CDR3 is TGTGCCAGCAGCTTAGATGGGGGTAGCGGGCCCCAGCATTTT.

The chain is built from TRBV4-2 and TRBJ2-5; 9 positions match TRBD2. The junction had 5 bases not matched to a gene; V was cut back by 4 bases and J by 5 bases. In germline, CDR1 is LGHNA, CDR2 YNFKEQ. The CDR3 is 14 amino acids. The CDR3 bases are TGTGCCAGCAGCCCTCAGCGGGAGGACGAGACCCAGTACTTC. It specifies CASSPQREDETQYF.

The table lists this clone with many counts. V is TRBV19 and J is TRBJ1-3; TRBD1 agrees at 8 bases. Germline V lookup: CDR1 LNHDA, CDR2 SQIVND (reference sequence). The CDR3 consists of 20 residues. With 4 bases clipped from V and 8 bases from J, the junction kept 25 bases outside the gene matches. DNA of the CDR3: TGTGCCAGTAGTACAAGACAGGGGCCGCGTTATTCCATATCGAGGGACACCATATATTTT. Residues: CASSTRQGPRYSISRDTIYF.

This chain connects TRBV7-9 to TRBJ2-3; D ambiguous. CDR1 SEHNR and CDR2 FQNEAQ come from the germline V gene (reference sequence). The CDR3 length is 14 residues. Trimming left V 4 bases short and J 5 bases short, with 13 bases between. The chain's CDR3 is CASSSPNRGDTQYF. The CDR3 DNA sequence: TGTGCCAGCAGCTCACCCAATCGAGGAGATACGCAGTATTTT.

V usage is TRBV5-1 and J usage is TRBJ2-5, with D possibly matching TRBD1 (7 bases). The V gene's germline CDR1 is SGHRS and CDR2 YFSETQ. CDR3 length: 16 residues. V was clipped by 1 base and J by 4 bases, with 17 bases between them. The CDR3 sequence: CASSLKRQGLTETQYF. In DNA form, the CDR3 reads TGCGCCAGCAGCTTGAAGAGACAGGGACTCACAGAGACCCAGTACTTC.

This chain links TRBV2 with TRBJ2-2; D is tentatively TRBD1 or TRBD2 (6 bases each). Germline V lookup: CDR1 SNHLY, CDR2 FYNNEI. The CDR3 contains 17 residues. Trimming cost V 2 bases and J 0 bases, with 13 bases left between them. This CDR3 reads CASSERWGASNTGELFF. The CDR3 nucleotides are TGTGCCAGCAGTGAACGGTGGGGGGCTTCGAACACCGGGGAGCTGTTTTTT.

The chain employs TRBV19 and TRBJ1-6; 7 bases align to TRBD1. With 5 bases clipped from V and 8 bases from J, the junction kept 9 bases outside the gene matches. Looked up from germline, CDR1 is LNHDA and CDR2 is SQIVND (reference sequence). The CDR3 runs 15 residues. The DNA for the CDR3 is TGTGCCAGTAGTGGGACCGGGACAGAGGATTCACCCCTCCACTTT. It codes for CASSGTGTEDSPLHF.